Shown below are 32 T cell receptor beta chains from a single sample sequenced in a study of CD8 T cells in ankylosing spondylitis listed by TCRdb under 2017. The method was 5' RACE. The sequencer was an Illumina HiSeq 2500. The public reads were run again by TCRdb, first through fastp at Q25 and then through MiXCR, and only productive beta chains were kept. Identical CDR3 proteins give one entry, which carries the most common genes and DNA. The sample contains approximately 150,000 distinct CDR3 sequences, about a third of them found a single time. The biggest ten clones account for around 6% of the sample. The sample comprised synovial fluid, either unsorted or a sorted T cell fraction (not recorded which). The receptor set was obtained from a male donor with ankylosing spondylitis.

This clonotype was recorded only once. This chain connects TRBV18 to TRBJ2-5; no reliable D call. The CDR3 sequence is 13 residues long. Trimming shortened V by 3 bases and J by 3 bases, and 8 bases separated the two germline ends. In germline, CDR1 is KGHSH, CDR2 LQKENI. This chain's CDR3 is CASSPHAKETQYF. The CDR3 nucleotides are TGTGCCAGCTCACCGCACGCCAAAGAGACCCAGTACTTC.

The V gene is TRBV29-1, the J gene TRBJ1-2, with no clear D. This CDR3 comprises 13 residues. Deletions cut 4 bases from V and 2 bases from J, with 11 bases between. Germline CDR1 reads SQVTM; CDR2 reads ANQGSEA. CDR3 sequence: CSVGAGKNYGYTF. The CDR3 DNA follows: TGCAGCGTTGGGGCAGGAAAAAACTATGGCTACACCTTC.

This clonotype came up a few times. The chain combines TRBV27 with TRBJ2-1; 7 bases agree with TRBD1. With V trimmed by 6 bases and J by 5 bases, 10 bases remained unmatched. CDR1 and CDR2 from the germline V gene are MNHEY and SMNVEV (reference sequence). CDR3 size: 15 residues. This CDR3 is CASRTDRERHNEQFF. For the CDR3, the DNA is TGTGCCAGCAGAACCGACAGGGAGAGGCACAATGAGCAGTTCTTC.

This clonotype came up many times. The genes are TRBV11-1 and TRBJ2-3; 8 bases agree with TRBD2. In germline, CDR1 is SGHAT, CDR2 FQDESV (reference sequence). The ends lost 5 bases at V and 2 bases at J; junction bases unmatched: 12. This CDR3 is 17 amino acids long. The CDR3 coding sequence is TGTGCCAGCAGCCCCCGGGATAGCGGGATATTCACAGATACGCAGTATTTT. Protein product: CASSPRDSGIFTDTQYF.

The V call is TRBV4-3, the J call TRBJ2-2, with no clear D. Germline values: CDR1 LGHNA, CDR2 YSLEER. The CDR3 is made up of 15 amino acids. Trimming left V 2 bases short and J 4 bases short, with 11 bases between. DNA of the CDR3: TGCGCCAGCAGCCAACGCCAAGTGAGCACCGGGGAGCTGTTTTTT. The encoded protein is CASSQRQVSTGELFF.

The chain's CDR3 is CASRTTSSGNTIYF. The CDR3 region has the DNA TGTGCCAGCAGGACAACGAGCTCTGGAAACACCATATATTTT. The rearrangement links TRBV12-3 or TRBV12-4 to TRBJ1-3; no clear D gene. The germline V and J ends were trimmed by 6 bases and 0 bases, with 9 bases remaining between them. This CDR3 comprises 14 residues.

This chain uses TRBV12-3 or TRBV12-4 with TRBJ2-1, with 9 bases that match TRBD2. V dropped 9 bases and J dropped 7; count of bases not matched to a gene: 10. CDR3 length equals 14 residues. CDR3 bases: TGTGCCAGTTTTGGCGGGGGGGCCAAAAATGAGCAGTTCTTC. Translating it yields CASFGGGAKNEQFF.

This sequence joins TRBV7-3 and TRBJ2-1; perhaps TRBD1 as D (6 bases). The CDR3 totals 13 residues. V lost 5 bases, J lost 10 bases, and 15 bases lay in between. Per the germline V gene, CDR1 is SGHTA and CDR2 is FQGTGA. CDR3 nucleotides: TGTGCCAGCAGCATGACAGGAGTGTCGGAGCAGTTCTTC. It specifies CASSMTGVSEQFF.

The CDR3 sequence: CASSQGQMYTEAFF. In DNA form, the CDR3 reads TGTGCCAGCAGTCAGGGACAGATGTACACTGAAGCTTTCTTT. The rearrangement uses TRBV6-1 and TRBJ1-1, with 7 bases matching TRBD1. The V gene end was trimmed by 5 bases and the J gene end by 3 bases; junction bases not matched to a gene: 6. Per germline, CDR1 MNHNS and CDR2 SASEGT. The CDR3 totals 14 residues.

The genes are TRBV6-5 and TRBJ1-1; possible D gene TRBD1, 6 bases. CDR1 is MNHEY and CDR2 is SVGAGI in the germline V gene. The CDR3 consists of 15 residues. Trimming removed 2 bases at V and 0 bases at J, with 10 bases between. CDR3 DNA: TGTGCCAGCAGTTACGGACAGAGTATGAACACTGAAGCTTTCTTT. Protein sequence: CASSYGQSMNTEAFF.

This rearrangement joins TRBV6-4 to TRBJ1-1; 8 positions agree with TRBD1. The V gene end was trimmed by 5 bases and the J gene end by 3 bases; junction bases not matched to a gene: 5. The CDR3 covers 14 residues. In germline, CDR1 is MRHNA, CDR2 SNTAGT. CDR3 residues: CASSRTGTDTEAFF. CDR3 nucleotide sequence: TGTGCCAGCAGTCGGACAGGGACCGACACTGAAGCTTTCTTT.

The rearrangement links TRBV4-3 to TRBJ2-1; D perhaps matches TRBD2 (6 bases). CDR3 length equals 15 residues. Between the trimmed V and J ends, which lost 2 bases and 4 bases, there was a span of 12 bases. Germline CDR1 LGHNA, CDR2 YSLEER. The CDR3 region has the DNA TGCGCCAGCAGCCAAACGCCCGGGGGATACAATGAGCAGTTCTTC. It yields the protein CASSQTPGGYNEQFF.

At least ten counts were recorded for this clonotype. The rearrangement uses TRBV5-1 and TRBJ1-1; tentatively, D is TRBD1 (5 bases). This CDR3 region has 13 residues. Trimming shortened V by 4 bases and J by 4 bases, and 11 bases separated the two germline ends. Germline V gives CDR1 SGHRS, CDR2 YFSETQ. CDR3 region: CASSVWDGTEAFF. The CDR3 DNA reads TGCGCCAGCAGCGTCTGGGACGGCACTGAAGCTTTCTTT.

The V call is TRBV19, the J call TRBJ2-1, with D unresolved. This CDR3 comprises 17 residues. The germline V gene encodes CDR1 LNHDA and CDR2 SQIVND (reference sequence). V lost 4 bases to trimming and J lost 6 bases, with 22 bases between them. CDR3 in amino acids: CASSTRPAVRAVNEQFF. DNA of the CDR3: TGTGCCAGTAGTACCAGACCAGCAGTTAGAGCCGTCAATGAGCAGTTCTTC.

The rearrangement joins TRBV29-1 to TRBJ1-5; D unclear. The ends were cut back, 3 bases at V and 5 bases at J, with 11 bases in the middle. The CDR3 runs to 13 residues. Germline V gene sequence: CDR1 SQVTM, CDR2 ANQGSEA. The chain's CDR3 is CSVDLGPDQPQHF. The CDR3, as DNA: TGCAGCGTTGATCTCGGGCCCGATCAGCCCCAGCATTTT.

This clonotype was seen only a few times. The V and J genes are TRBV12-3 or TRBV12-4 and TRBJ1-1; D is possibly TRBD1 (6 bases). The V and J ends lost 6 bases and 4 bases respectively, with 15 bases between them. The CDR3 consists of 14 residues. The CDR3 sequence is CASRTRGHGTEAFF. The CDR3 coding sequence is TGTGCCAGCAGGACCCGGGGGCATGGCACTGAAGCTTTCTTT.

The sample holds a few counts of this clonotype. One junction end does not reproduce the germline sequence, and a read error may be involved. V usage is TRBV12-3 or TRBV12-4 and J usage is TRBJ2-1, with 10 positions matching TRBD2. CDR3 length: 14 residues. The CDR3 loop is CASSLAGVNNEQFF. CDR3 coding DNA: TGTGCCAGCAGTCTAGCGGGAGTGAACAATGAGCAGTTCTTC.

DNA of the CDR3: TGTGCCATCCTTCGGACTAGCGAAAACACCGGGGAGCTGTTTTTT. Its protein is CAILRTSENTGELFF. J is TRBJ2-2 and V is TRBV10-3; 9 bases agree with TRBD2. CDR1 ENHRY and CDR2 SYGVKD come from the germline V gene. Losses at the gene ends were 8 bases for V and 2 bases for J; bases not matched to a gene: 6. This CDR3 is built from 15 residues.

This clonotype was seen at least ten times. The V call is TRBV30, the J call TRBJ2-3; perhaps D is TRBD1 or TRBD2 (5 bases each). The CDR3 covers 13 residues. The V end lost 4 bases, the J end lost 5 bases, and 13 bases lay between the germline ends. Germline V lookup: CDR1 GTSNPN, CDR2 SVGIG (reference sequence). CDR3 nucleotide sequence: TGTGCCTGGACCGGGGCTAGCCGAGATACGCAGTATTTT. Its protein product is CAWTGASRDTQYF. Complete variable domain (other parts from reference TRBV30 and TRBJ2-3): SQTIHQWPATLVQPVGSPLSLECTVEGTSNPNLYWYRQAAGRGLQLLFYSVGIGQISSEVPQNLSASRPQDRQFILSSKKLLLSDSGFYLCAWTGASRDTQYFGPGTRLTVL.

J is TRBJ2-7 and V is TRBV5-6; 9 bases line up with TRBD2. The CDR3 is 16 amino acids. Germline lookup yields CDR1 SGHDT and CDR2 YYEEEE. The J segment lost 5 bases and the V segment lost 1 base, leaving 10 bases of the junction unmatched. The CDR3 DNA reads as TGTGCCAGCAGCTTGATGAGTTTAGCGGGGGTAAACGAGCAGTACTTC. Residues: CASSLMSLAGVNEQYF.

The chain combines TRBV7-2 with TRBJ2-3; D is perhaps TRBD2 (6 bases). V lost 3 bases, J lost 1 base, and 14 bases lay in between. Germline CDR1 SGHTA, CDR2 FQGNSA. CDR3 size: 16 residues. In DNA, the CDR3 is TGTGCCAGCAGCTTCCGAGGGGCGGGACGCACAGATACGCAGTATTTT. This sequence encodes CASSFRGAGRTDTQYF.

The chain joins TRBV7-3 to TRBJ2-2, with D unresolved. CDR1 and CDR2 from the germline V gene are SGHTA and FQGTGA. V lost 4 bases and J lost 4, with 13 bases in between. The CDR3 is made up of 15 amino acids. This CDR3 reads CASSSRPRATGELFF. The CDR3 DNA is TGTGCCAGCAGCTCCCGGCCCCGTGCCACCGGGGAGCTGTTTTTT.

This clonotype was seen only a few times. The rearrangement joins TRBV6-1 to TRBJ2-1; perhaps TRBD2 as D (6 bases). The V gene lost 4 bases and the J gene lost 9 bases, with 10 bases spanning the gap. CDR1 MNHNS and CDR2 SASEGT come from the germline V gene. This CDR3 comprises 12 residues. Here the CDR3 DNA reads TGTGCCAGCAGTGGGAGGGCGGCTGAGCAGTTCTTC. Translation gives CASSGRAAEQFF.

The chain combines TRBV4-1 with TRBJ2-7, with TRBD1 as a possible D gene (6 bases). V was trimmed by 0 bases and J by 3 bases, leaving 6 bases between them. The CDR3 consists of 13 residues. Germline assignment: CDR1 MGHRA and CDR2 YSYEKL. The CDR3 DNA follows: TGCGCCAGCAGCCAAGAACAGGGCTACGAGCAGTACTTC. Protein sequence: CASSQEQGYEQYF.

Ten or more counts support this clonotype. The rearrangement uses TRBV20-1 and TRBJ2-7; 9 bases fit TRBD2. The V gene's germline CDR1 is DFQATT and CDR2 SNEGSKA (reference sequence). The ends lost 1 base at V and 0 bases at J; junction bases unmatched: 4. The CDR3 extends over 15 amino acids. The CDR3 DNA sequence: TGCAGTGCTAGAGGTCCTAGCGGGGTCTCCTACGAGCAGTACTTC. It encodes CSARGPSGVSYEQYF.

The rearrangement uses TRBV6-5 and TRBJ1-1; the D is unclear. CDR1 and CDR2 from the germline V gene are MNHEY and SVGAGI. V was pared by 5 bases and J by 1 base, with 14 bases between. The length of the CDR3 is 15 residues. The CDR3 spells CASSTYYPRNTEAFF. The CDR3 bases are TGTGCCAGCAGTACTTATTACCCGAGGAACACTGAAGCTTTCTTT.

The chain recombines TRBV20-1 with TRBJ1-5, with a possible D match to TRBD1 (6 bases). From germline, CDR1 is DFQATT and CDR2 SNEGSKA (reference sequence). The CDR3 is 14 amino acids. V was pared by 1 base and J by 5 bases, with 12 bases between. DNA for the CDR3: TGCAGTGCTAGAGCGACAGGAGGGGATCAGCCCCAGCATTTT. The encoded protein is CSARATGGDQPQHF.

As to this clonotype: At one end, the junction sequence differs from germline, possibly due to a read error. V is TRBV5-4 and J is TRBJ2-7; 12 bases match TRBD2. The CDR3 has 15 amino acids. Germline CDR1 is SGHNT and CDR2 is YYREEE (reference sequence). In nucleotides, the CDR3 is TGTGCCAGCAGCAAGACTAGCGGGAGTTCCTACAAGCAGTACTTC. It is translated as CASSKTSGSSYKQYF.

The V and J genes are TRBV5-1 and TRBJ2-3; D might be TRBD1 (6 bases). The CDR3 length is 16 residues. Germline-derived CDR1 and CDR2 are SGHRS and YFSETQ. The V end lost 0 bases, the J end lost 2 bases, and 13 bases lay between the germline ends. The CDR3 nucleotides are TGCGCCAGCAGCTTGGCCGGGACACTCTACACAGATACGCAGTATTTT. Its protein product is CASSLAGTLYTDTQYF.

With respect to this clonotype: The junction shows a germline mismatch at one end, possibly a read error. CDR3 DNA: TGTGCCAGCAGTAAAGGACGGTCTGGGGCCCAAACTGAAGCCTTCTTT. Translation: CASSKGRSGAQTEAFF. The V and J genes are TRBV2 and TRBJ1-1, with a tentative D call TRBD1 (5 bases). The CDR3 runs to 16 residues. Germline CDR1 reads SNHLY; CDR2 reads FYNNEI.

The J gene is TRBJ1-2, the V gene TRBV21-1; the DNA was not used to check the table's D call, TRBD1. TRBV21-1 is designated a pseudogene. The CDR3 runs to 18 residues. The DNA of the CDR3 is TGTGCCAGCAGCAAAGTCGGACAGGGCCAAAGTTGGGTCTATGGCTACACCTTC. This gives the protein CASSKVGQGQSWVYGYTF.

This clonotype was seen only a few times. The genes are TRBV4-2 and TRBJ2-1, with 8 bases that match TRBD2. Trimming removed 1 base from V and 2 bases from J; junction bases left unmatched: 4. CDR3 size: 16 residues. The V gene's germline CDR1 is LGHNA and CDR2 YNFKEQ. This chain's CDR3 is CASSQVSAGAYNEQFF. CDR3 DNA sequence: TGTGCCAGCAGCCAAGTCTCAGCGGGGGCCTACAATGAGCAGTTCTTC.